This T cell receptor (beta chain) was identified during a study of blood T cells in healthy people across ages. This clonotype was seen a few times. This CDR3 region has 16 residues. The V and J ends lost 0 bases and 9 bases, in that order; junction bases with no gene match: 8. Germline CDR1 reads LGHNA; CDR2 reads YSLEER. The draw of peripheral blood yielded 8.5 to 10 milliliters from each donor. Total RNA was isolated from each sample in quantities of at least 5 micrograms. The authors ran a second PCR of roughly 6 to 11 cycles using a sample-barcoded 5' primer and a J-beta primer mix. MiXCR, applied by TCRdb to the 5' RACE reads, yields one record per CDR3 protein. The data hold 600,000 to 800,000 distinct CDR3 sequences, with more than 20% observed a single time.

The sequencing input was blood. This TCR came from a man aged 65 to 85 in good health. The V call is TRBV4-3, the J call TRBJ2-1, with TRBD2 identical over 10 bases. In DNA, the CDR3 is TGCGCCAGCAGCCAAGAAATCCTAGCGGGAGTGAGTGAGCAGTTCTTC. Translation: CASSQEILAGVSEQFF.